The 19 T cell receptor beta chains in this list originate from one sample, sequenced in a study of blood T cell repertoires in COVID-19. Produced via immunoSEQ multiplex PCR; TCRdb's table is partial and in-frame only. The sample lists about 300,000 clones; approximately 90% were seen once. Sequences were obtained from PBMCs or T cells enriched from blood (not recorded which). These receptors came from a woman aged 18-29 years who had recovered from COVID-19.

This chain links TRBV19 with TRBJ2-1; TRBD1 is a possible D gene (6 bases). Between the trimmed V and J ends, which lost 6 bases and 3 bases, there was a span of 24 bases. CDR3 length: 18 residues. Germline CDR1 is LNHDA and CDR2 is SQIVND (reference sequence). CDR3 in DNA: TGTGCCAGTAGCCGTCCCTCTTACAGGGTCGGGGACTACAATGAGCAGTTCTTC. This translates into CASSRPSYRVGDYNEQFF.

The chain recombines TRBV3-1 (or the pseudogene TRBV3-2) with TRBJ1-4, with TRBD1 as a possible D gene (6 bases). Germline V gene data show CDR1 as LGHDT and CDR2 as YNNKEL (reference sequence). Trimming left V 0 bases short and J 13 bases short, with 15 bases between. The CDR3 runs 14 residues. The CDR3 sequence is CASSQDLTGTRLFF. The CDR3 DNA is TGTGCCAGCAGCCAAGATTTGACCGGGACAAGACTGTTTTTT.

This chain links TRBV30 with TRBJ2-4, with TRBD2 as a possible D gene (5 bases). The CDR3 has 14 residues. Trimming pared 2 bases from V and 5 bases from J, leaving 13 bases between. Germline V lookup: CDR1 GTSNPN, CDR2 SVGIG (reference sequence). The chain's CDR3 is CAWSFGGSQNIQYF. CDR3 bases: TGTGCCTGGAGTTTCGGAGGCTCCCAAAACATTCAGTACTTC. Combining the CDR3 with reference TRBV30 and TRBJ2-4 gives the whole variable domain SQTIHQWPATLVQPVGSPLSLECTVEGTSNPNLYWYRQAAGRGLQLLFYSVGIGQISSEVPQNLSASRPQDRQFILSSKKLLLSDSGFYLCAWSFGGSQNIQYFGAGTRLSVL.

This chain links TRBV14 with TRBJ2-3; 7 bases agree with TRBD2. The CDR3 sequence is 15 residues long. Looked up from germline, CDR1 is SGHDN and CDR2 is FVKESK. Losses at the gene ends were 4 bases for V and 3 bases for J; bases not matched to a gene: 7. This CDR3 is CASSPMGGRTDTQYF. The DNA of the CDR3 is TGTGCCAGCAGCCCGATGGGCGGGAGAACAGATACGCAGTATTTT.

The rearrangement joins TRBV7-9 to TRBJ1-5; 9 nucleotides align to TRBD1. Germline loops: CDR1 SEHNR, CDR2 FQNEAQ (reference sequence). The ends lost 0 bases at V and 4 bases at J; junction bases unmatched: 4. The CDR3 contains 16 residues. The CDR3: CASSLAGQGKNQPQHF. The CDR3 region has the DNA TGTGCCAGCAGCTTAGCGGGACAGGGCAAAAATCAGCCCCAGCATTTT.

CDR3 residues: CAWQGNMNTEAFF. DNA of the CDR3: TGTGCCTGGCAGGGTAACATGAACACTGAAGCTTTCTTT. The V call is TRBV30, the J call TRBJ1-1; a weak D match, TRBD1 (5 bases). The CDR3 has 13 residues. The V gene lost 5 bases and the J gene lost 0 bases, with 10 bases spanning the gap. Germline V gives CDR1 GTSNPN, CDR2 SVGIG (reference sequence).

The rearrangement joins TRBV5-5 to TRBJ1-1; TRBD1 agrees at 9 bases. The CDR3 covers 11 residues. With V trimmed by 4 bases and J by 12 bases, 4 bases remained unmatched. Germline CDR1 and CDR2: SGHKS and YYEKEE (reference sequence). The CDR3 region is CASSRGQGSFF. Written as DNA, the CDR3 is TGTGCCAGCAGCCGGGGACAGGGATCTTTCTTT.

This chain uses TRBV21-1 with TRBJ1-1. TRBV21-1 is recorded as a pseudogene. The CDR3 has 11 residues. This CDR3 reads CASPISPEAFF. CDR3 coding DNA: TGTGCCAGCCCTATTTCCCCCGAAGCTTTCTTT.

CDR3 loop: CAWAPILRGEKLFF. The CDR3 DNA follows: TGTGCCTGGGCACCCATCCTTCGGGGAGAAAAACTGTTTTTT. The chain couples TRBV30 to TRBJ1-4; D not resolved. From germline, CDR1 is GTSNPN and CDR2 SVGIG (reference sequence). Deletions cut 5 bases from V and 8 bases from J, with 18 bases between. The CDR3 is 14 residues long.

The J gene is TRBJ1-5, the V gene TRBV6-1; TRBD1 might be the D (6 bases). Germline loops: CDR1 MNHNS, CDR2 SASEGT. The V gene lost 0 bases and the J gene lost 4 bases, with 13 bases spanning the gap. This CDR3 contains 16 residues. This CDR3 reads CASSEATGSLNQPQHF. In DNA, the CDR3 is TGTGCCAGCAGTGAAGCGACAGGCAGTTTAAATCAGCCCCAGCATTTT.

The genes are TRBV19 and TRBJ2-3; TRBD2 matches at 10 bases. V lost 6 bases, J lost 2 bases, and 8 bases stayed unmatched. The V gene's germline CDR1 is LNHDA and CDR2 SQIVND (reference sequence). The length of the CDR3 is 16 residues. CDR3 nucleotide sequence: TGTGCCAGTAGCTGGGATAGCGGGGGGTCCACAGATACGCAGTATTTT. Its protein is CASSWDSGGSTDTQYF.

The chain joins TRBV19 to TRBJ1-6; 8 bases align to TRBD1. The CDR3 consists of 14 residues. The germline V gene encodes CDR1 LNHDA and CDR2 SQIVND (reference sequence). Trimming took 11 bases from V and 7 from J; bases not matched to a gene: 10. CDR3 amino acids: CACQGAGGNSPLHF. CDR3 DNA: TGTGCCTGTCAGGGGGCAGGTGGCAATTCACCCCTCCACTTT.

The chain joins TRBV6-5 to TRBJ1-6; D is undetermined. The V gene's germline CDR1 is MNHEY and CDR2 SVGAGI. Trimming removed 1 base at V and 5 bases at J, with 3 bases between. CDR3 length: 13 residues. CDR3 DNA: TGTGCCAGCAGTTACTATAATAATTCACCCCTCCACTTT. Translation gives CASSYYNNSPLHF.

The chain joins TRBV2 to TRBJ1-2; D is perhaps TRBD1 (6 bases). CDR1 is SNHLY, CDR2 FYNNEI, per germline. V was cut by 4 bases and J by 7 bases, with 13 bases left in between. The CDR3 extends over 13 amino acids. Written as DNA, the CDR3 is TGTGCCAGCAGTGCCACAGGGATGCGTGGCTACACCTTC. Translated, it gives CASSATGMRGYTF.

The chain employs TRBV4-2 and TRBJ1-2, with 7 bases that match TRBD1. V lost 4 bases, J lost 11 bases, and 16 bases stayed unmatched. CDR1 is LGHNA and CDR2 is YNFKEQ in the germline V gene. The CDR3 has 15 amino acids. CDR3 residues: CASSRDSDISGAYTF. The CDR3 DNA follows: TGTGCCAGCAGCCGGGACAGCGATATTTCCGGGGCTTACACCTTC.

This chain uses TRBV5-1 with TRBJ2-3, with a tentative D call TRBD2 (6 bases). Germline V CDR1 and CDR2: SGHRS, YFSETQ. The CDR3 spans 17 residues. V lost 3 bases, J lost 4 bases, and 21 bases lay in between. CDR3 sequence: CASSSGPLAGSPDTQYF. Written as DNA, the CDR3 is TGCGCCAGCAGCTCGGGCCCACTAGCTGGGAGCCCAGATACGCAGTATTTT.

The chain joins TRBV5-4 to TRBJ2-1; D not certain. Trimming shortened V by 0 bases and J by 5 bases, and 9 bases separated the two germline ends. CDR3 length: 14 residues. The V gene's germline CDR1 is SGHNT and CDR2 YYREEE (reference sequence). CDR3 coding DNA: TGTGCCAGCAGCTTGGGCTCCAGAAACAATGAGCAGTTCTTC. Translated, it gives CASSLGSRNNEQFF.

CDR3: CASRSDRGYEKLFF. CDR3 DNA sequence: TGTGCCAGCAGGTCGGACAGGGGTTATGAAAAACTGTTTTTT. The V gene is TRBV28, the J gene TRBJ1-4, with 9 bases fitting TRBD1. V trimming: 6 bases; J trimming: 6 bases; junction bases outside the gene matches: 5. The CDR3 loop spans 14 amino acids. In germline, CDR1 is MDHEN, CDR2 SYDVKM.

The chain carries TRBV28 and TRBJ2-7; TRBD2 might be the D (5 bases). Germline assignment: CDR1 MDHEN and CDR2 SYDVKM. CDR3 length: 12 amino acids. Trimming cost V 5 bases and J 3 bases, with 8 bases left between them. CDR3 amino acids: CASSPRDYEQYF. The CDR3 DNA is TGTGCCAGCAGTCCCCGGGACTACGAGCAGTACTTC.